This T cell receptor (beta chain) was obtained from a study of T cells after yellow fever vaccination. V was cut by 4 bases and J by 6 bases, with 7 bases left in between. The length of the CDR3 is 12 residues. Germline CDR1 MNHEY, CDR2 SVGAGI. In TCRdb, the 5' RACE reads were re-called with MiXCR into one record per CDR3 protein. Here the sample spans fewer than 400,000 distinct CDR3 sequences, 6.2% being singletons. This clonotype was counted many times. The chain joins TRBV6-5 to TRBJ2-1, with D uncertain. The sequencing here drew on PBMCs, taken 5 days after the yellow fever booster vaccination. The receptor's source is a man aged 25-45 years who received the YFV17D yellow fever vaccine. The DNA of the CDR3 is TGTGCCAGCAGTTCGTACAGCAATGAGCAGTTCTTC. Encoded protein: CASSSYSNEQFF.